This is a list of T cell receptor beta chains from one sample in a study of Tregs in tolerant kidney transplant recipients. Produced via immunoSEQ multiplex PCR; TCRdb's table is partial and in-frame only. The sample consists of 80,000 to 90,000 clones, around nine tenths of them appearing once. The sequencing sample was made of CD8+ T cells from blood. These receptors came from a human donor in good health. The conserved cysteine and the conserved F or W are not part of the CDR3 here. Fields, in order: V gene, CDR3 protein.

>TRBV9
ASSVGGGDRVNYGYT
>TRBV5-4
ASSYSGGAFGELF
>TRBV4-1
ASSQGLSNYGYT
>TRBV5-1
ASSFRTGINEQF
>TRBV27
ASRSGTGSSYEQY
>TRBV6-5
ASRTDYNEQF
>TRBV2
ASSAGTGGAWDTEAF
>TRBV9
ASSGSTYPYEQY
>TRBV5-5
ASSLAILAEAF
>TRBV27
ASSSGQTGNTEAF
>TRBV19
ASSIDLESGSVYEQY
>TRBV6-1
ASSGGNGYT
>TRBV15
ATSATGQYEQY
>TRBV29-1
SVLGTGRSAYEQY
>TRBV27
ASGRQAYEQY
>TRBV10-2
ASSVTSGVHNEQF
>TRBV7-8
ASSLRTIEETQY
>TRBV5-1
ASSFHGTSGVTYNEQF
>TRBV12-5
ASGLEGGPRVNTEAF
>TRBV6-5
ASRRDRDYGYT
>TRBV2
ASGTTNTGELF
>TRBV6-4
ASKGGRDYGYT
>TRBV13
ASSLTASIQETQY
>TRBV29-1
SVEYEQY
>TRBV5-1
ASSLEGSRVDEQY
>TRBV10-3
AISEFGTPNQPQH
>TRBV10-3
AISRTGLESGANVLT
>TRBV4-1
ASSQEVEQF
>TRBV9
ASSSSEPGELF
>TRBV11-2
ASIQLYQRNYGYT
>TRBV18
ASSPLPNEQF
>TRBV4-1
ASSQDGPLWYEQY
>TRBV6-5
ASSYLGVGGNTIY
>TRBV20-1
SANRVSEQY
>TRBV2
ARRQGRDEQY
>TRBV7-9
ASSLASGEWNEQF
>TRBV21-1
ASSPRDRGEGDSPLH
>TRBV7-9
ASSSLAGGPYEQY
>TRBV6-5
ASRRGYEQY
>TRBV13
ASSLGGREQY
>TRBV9
ASSAGDGMNTEAF
>TRBV7-3
ASSLWTTGMKETQY
>TRBV19
ASSIRGRDTEAF
>TRBV7-9
ASSSWGNYGYT
>TRBV27
ASSPPTSSYEQY
>TRBV7-8
ASSSPTSGSVGELF
>TRBV5-1
ASSLLSGHKADTQY
>TRBV6-5
ASSPGSGLRREQY
>TRBV10-1
ASSESVFNRSPGLAGFEQF
>TRBV9
ASSPRERLAVNTGELF
>TRBV11-2
ASSLNPGVAYEQY
>TRBV25-1
ASSEALGLNTEAF
>TRBV13
ASSLQGASNQPQH
>TRBV2
ASKEQPNTGELF
>TRBV27
ASSSRVQAGGNGYT
>TRBV7-6
ASSSEAYSNQPQH
>TRBV27
ASSYTAGRDYGYT